These 8 T cell receptor beta chains were all obtained from the same sample, sequenced in a study of HIV-infected children after antiretroviral therapy interruption. Treatment described: PENTA 11 planned treatment interruption arm or continuous ART arm. The TCR library was built from RNA with a 3' RACE protocol and unique molecular identifiers. MiXCR, applied by TCRdb to the 3' RACE reads, yields one record per CDR3 protein. The sample contains about 86,000 distinct CDR3 sequences, about 6.9% of which appear only once. Sequenced material: CD45RA+ CD4+ T cells from PBMCs, pooled from several time points, taken from a donor given antiretroviral therapy, either interrupted or continuous. Subset indicated: naive CD4+ CD45RA+ CD45RO- T cells. The receptors here all came from a pool of human donors with HIV.

This clonotype was found a few times. The V call is TRBV20-1, the J call TRBJ2-3; 8 bases line up with TRBD1. V lost 3 bases and J lost 5; bases outside the gene matches: 7. Per germline, CDR1 DFQATT and CDR2 SNEGSKA (reference sequence). The CDR3 sequence is 14 residues long. In nucleotides, the CDR3 is TGCAGTGCTAGTGGGCAGGGGGCTGTAGATACGCAGTATTTT. Amino acids: CSASGQGAVDTQYF.

This clonotype has ten or more counts. V and J are TRBV6-2 or TRBV6-3 and TRBJ2-3, with TRBD2 matching over 9 bases. The CDR3 loop spans 13 amino acids. V gave up 6 bases and J gave up 14 bases; unmatched junction bases: 12. CDR1 and CDR2 (germline): MNHEY, SVGEGT. CDR3 coding DNA: TGTGCCAGCAGAAATAGCGGGGGAGAACCGCCGTATTTT. Translation: CASRNSGGEPPYF.

This clonotype was counted many times. V is TRBV19 and J is TRBJ1-3; unclear D gene. CDR3 size: 16 residues. Trimming removed 6 bases from V and 4 bases from J, with 19 bases in between. The V gene's germline CDR1 is LNHDA and CDR2 SQIVND (reference sequence). The CDR3, as DNA: TGTGCCAGTAGCCCCCAGATCCTCTCGGGCGGAAACACCATATATTTT. Its protein is CASSPQILSGGNTIYF.

The gene calls are TRBV7-8 and TRBJ2-1; 8 nucleotides agree with TRBD2. Germline CDR1 SGHVS, CDR2 FQNEAQ. V lost 2 bases, J lost 6 bases, and 6 bases stayed unmatched. The CDR3 spans 15 residues. CDR3 in amino acids: CASSLPLGLANEQFF. In DNA form, the CDR3 reads TGTGCCAGCAGCTTACCCCTCGGACTAGCCAATGAGCAGTTCTTC.

The V and J genes are TRBV12-3 or TRBV12-4 and TRBJ2-7; perhaps D is TRBD1 or TRBD2 (5 bases each). This CDR3 region has 15 residues. Trimming shortened V by 2 bases and J by 2 bases, and 13 bases separated the two germline ends. In DNA, the CDR3 is TGTGCCAGCAGTTTAAATGAGGGGTTAACCTACGAGCAGTACTTC. Encoded protein: CASSLNEGLTYEQYF.

The rearrangement uses TRBV10-2 and TRBJ1-5; TRBD1 might be the D (5 bases). The CDR3 contains 16 residues. CDR1 is WSHSY, CDR2 SAAADI, per germline. V lost 7 bases and J lost 2, with 18 bases in between. The CDR3 bases are TGCGCCAGCACCCCGAATAGGGGAAGCGGCAATCAGCCCCAGCATTTT. It encodes CASTPNRGSGNQPQHF.

This clonotype was picked up many times. The CDR3 is CASSPRPSTDTQYF. In DNA, the CDR3 is TGTGCCAGCTCACCGCGTCCTAGCACAGATACGCAGTATTTT. The J gene is TRBJ2-3, the V gene TRBV18; D is ambiguous. V lost 3 bases to trimming and J lost 0 bases, with 7 bases between them. In germline, CDR1 is KGHSH, CDR2 LQKENI. The CDR3 covers 14 residues.

This clonotype was counted at least ten times. The J gene is TRBJ2-7, the V gene TRBV6-5, with TRBD2 identical over 8 bases. Germline trimming cut 6 bases from V and 6 bases from J; bases unmatched to any gene: 13. CDR3 length equals 15 residues. CDR1 MNHEY and CDR2 SVGAGI come from the germline V gene. CDR3 region: CASSKRFSGSGEQYF. In DNA, the CDR3 is TGTGCCAGCAGCAAAAGATTCAGCGGGAGCGGCGAGCAGTACTTC.